This T cell receptor (beta chain) is drawn from a study of beta chain features in type 1 diabetes. For the study at large: Age, gender, cell numbers and subset yield matched between patients and controls.

Sorting with CD45RO/CCR7/CD25/CD127/CD95/CD27 yielded naive, central memory, regulatory and stem-like memory CD4+ cells. This clone was observed a handful of times. Germline V CDR1 and CDR2: ENHRY, SYGVKD. The CDR3 totals 11 residues. Trimming stripped 9 bases from V and 2 bases from J, with 6 bases between. Sequenced material consisted of expressed TCRB transcripts (all of the isolated RNA was reverse transcribed). Naive, central memory and regulatory T cell samples came to a mean of approximately 3.3 million reads. The assay was immunoSEQ multiplex PCR, and TCRdb's table has in-frame clones only and misses some. The sample has 200,000 to 250,000 clones, 11% seen once.

This TCR was sampled from a man aged 18 to 35 in good health. This sequence joins TRBV10-3 and TRBJ2-3; D ambiguous. Material for sequencing was central memory CD4+ T cells from blood. CDR3 residues: CAISITDTQYF. In DNA, the CDR3 is TGTGCCATATCCATCACAGATACGCAGTATTTT.